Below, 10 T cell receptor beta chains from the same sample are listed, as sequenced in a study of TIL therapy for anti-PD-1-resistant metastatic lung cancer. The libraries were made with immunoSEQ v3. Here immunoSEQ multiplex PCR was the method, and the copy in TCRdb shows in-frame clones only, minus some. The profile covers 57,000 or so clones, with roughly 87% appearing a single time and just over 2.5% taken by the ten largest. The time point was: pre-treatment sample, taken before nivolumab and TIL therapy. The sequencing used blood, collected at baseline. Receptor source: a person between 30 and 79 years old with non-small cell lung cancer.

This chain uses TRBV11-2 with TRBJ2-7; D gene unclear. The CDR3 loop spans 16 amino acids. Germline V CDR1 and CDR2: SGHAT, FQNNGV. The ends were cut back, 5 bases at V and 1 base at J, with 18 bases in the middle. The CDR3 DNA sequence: TGTGCCAGCAGCCCCCGGACGGCTCCAGGATCCTACGAGCAGTACTTC. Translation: CASSPRTAPGSYEQYF.

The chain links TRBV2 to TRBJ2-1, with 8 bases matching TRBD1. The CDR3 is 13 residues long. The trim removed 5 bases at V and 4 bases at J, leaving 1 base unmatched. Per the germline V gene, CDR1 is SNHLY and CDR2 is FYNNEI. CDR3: CASSRDRYNEQFF. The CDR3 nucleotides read TGTGCCAGCAGTAGGGACAGGTACAATGAGCAGTTCTTC.

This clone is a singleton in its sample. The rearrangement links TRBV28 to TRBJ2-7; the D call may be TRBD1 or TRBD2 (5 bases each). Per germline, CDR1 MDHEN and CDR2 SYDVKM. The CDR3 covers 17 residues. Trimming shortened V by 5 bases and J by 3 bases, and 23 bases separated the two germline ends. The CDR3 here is CASSPAVFGDQNYEQYF. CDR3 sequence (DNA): TGTGCCAGCAGTCCTGCCGTATTTGGGGACCAGAACTACGAGCAGTACTTC.

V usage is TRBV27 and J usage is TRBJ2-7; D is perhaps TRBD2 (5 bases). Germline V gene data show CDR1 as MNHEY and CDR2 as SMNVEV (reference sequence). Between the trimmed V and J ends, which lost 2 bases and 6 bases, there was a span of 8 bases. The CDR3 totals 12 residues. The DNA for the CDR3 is TGTGCCAGCAGTTTACTAGGGAGCGAGCAGTACTTC. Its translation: CASSLLGSEQYF.

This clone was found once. The CDR3 nucleotides are TGCGCCAGCAGCTTGGCGGACAGGGCGAACACTGAAGCTTTCTTT. Translated: CASSLADRANTEAFF. This chain links TRBV5-1 with TRBJ1-1; TRBD1 agrees at 8 bases. This CDR3 spans 15 amino acids. Trimming took 0 bases from V and 1 from J; bases not matched to a gene: 2. Germline V gene sequence: CDR1 SGHRS, CDR2 YFSETQ.

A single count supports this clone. The CDR3, as DNA: TGTGCCAGCAGCTTGCAGACAGGAGCCAAAAACATTCAGTACTTC. Its translation: CASSLQTGAKNIQYF. The rearrangement uses TRBV11-2 and TRBJ2-4; the D gene is possibly TRBD1 (6 bases). V was clipped by 3 bases and J by 0 bases, with 9 bases between them. The CDR3 consists of 15 residues. Per the germline V gene, CDR1 is SGHAT and CDR2 is FQNNGV.

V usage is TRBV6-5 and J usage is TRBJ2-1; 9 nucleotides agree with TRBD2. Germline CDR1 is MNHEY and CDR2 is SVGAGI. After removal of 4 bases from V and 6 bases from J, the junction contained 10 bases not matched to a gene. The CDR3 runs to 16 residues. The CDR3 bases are TGTGCCAGCAGTTCACTATGGATTAGCGGGGGCAATGAGCAGTTCTTC. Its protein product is CASSSLWISGGNEQFF.

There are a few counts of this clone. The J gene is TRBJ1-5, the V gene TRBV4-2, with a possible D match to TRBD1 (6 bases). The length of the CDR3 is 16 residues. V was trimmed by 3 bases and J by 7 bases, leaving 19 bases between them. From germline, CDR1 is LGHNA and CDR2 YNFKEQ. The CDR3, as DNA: TGTGCCAGCAGCCACGAAGGTCCGGGGGCAGGACAGCCCCAGCATTTT. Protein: CASSHEGPGAGQPQHF.

CDR3 coding DNA: TGTGCCAGCAGCGTCGGACTAGCGGGAGGGGATACGCAGTATTTT. Encoded protein: CASSVGLAGGDTQYF. The rearrangement uses TRBV2 and TRBJ2-3; 15 bases are a match to TRBD2. Germline V gene lookup returns CDR1 SNHLY and CDR2 FYNNEI. Trimming at V came to 6 bases and at J to 6 bases, leaving 4 bases not matched to a gene. The CDR3 extends over 15 amino acids.

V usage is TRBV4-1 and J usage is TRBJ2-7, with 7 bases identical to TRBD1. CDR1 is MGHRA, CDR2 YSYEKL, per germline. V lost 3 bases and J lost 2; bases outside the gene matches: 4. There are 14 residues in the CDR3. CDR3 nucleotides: TGCGCCAGCAGCCACCCACAGGGGACCTACGAGCAGTACTTC. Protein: CASSHPQGTYEQYF.